The TCR beta chain under discussion was sequenced for a study of cytomegalovirus exposure and HLA in healthy donors. Both 60 Vbeta primers and 13 Jbeta primers went into the PCR. Using immunoSEQ multiplex PCR, the repertoire was profiled, and TCRdb retains in-frame clones only, with some absent. The sample carries some 90,000 clones, over 60% recorded once. Germline-derived CDR1 and CDR2 are SGHRS and YFSETQ. V was clipped by 4 bases and J by 4 bases; unmatched bases: 5. The CDR3 has 14 amino acids. The V call is TRBV5-1, the J call TRBJ2-1; 7 bases match TRBD2. The sample was PBMCs. The sequence was collected from a boy aged 5 to 17 in good health and CMV-seropositive. CDR3 sequence (DNA): TGCGCCAGCAGCACCGGACTAGTTTACAATGAGCAGTTCTTC. Its protein product is CASSTGLVYNEQFF.